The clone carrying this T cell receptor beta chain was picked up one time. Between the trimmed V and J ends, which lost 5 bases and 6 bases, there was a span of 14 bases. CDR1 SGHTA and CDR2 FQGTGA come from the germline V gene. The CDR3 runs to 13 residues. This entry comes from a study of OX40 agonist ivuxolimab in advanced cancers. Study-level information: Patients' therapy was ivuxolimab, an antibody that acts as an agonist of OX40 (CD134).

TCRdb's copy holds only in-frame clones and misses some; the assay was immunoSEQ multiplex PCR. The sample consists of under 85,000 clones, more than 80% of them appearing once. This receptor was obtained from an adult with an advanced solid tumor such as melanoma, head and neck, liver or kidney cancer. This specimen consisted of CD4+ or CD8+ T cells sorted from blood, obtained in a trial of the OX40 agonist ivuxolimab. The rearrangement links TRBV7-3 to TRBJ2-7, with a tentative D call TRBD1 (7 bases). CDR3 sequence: CASSLGGGFEQYF. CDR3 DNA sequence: TGTGCCAGCAGCCTAGGAGGGGGCTTCGAGCAGTACTTC.